These 23 T cell receptor beta chains were all obtained from the same sample, sequenced in a study of cytomegalovirus exposure and HLA in healthy donors (dated by TCRdb to 2016 to 2017). Library method: the immunoSEQ multiplex PCR assay. A mixture of 60 forward primers for TCR Vbeta segments and 13 reverse primers for TCR Jbeta segments was used in the multiplex PCR. In TCRdb, the immuneACCESS table is reduced to in-frame sequences with V and J assigned. These tables do not hold every clone; where another copy was compared, an unresolved V gene accounts for under half, and the others remain unexplained. The sample includes 170,000 or so clones, with about 86% observed a single time. The ten largest account for about 2.3% of the sample. Material for sequencing was PBMCs. The origin of the receptors is a woman aged 30 to 39 in good health and CMV-seronegative.

The chain uses TRBV28 and TRBJ2-7; D is undetermined. The V gene lost 6 bases and the J gene lost 6 bases, with 9 bases spanning the gap. This CDR3 is built from 11 residues. CDR1 and CDR2 from the germline V gene are MDHEN and SYDVKM. The CDR3 here is CASRFRSEQYF. Here the CDR3 DNA reads TGTGCCAGCAGATTCCGGTCCGAGCAGTACTTC.

This clone was seen only a few times. The chain combines TRBV10-3 with TRBJ1-5, with 8 bases lining up with TRBD1. This CDR3 comprises 14 residues. Unmatched junction bases numbered 1, after V lost 4 bases and J lost 2 bases. The germline gives CDR1 ENHRY, CDR2 SYGVKD. The CDR3 DNA reads TGTGCCATCAGTGGGGGACAGGGCAATCAGCCCCAGCATTTT. Its translation: CAISGGQGNQPQHF.

The chain recombines TRBV9 with TRBJ2-3; D gene ambiguous. The V gene lost 3 bases and the J gene lost 2 bases, with 16 bases spanning the gap. Per germline, CDR1 SGDLS and CDR2 YYNGEE. This CDR3 is 16 amino acids long. CDR3 region: CASSERPSANTDTQYF. In nucleotides, the CDR3 is TGTGCCAGCAGCGAGCGTCCGTCCGCTAACACAGATACGCAGTATTTT.

The chain combines TRBV5-4 with TRBJ1-4; 8 bases map to TRBD1. The CDR3 contains 14 residues. Germline-derived CDR1 and CDR2 are SGHNT and YYREEE (reference sequence). With 4 bases clipped from V and 8 bases from J, the junction kept 7 bases outside the gene matches. CDR3 region: CASSATGVDEKLFF. The CDR3 DNA follows: TGTGCCAGCAGCGCGACAGGGGTTGACGAAAAACTGTTTTTT.

Only a few counts were recorded for this clone. V usage is TRBV5-6 and J usage is TRBJ1-6; D possibly corresponds to TRBD1 (6 bases). The V end was cut by 0 bases, the J end by 9 bases, with 16 bases between. Germline V gives CDR1 SGHDT, CDR2 YYEEEE. The CDR3 covers 16 residues. The CDR3 nucleotides are TGTGCCAGCAGCTTGGTATCAACACAGGGCGGTTCACCCCTCCACTTT. Translating it yields CASSLVSTQGGSPLHF.

The chain combines TRBV30 with TRBJ2-3, with a tentative D call TRBD2 (6 bases). The CDR3 runs to 12 residues. V gave up 3 bases and J gave up 6 bases, with 10 bases separating them. Germline CDR1 is GTSNPN and CDR2 is SVGIG (reference sequence). The DNA of the CDR3 is TGTGCCTGGAGAGCTCTAGCGGATACGCAGTATTTT. Its translation: CAWRALADTQYF.

The V call is TRBV7-3, the J call TRBJ2-3; D is possibly TRBD2 (6 bases). CDR1 is SGHTA, CDR2 FQGTGA, per germline. Between the trimmed V and J ends, which lost 2 bases and 3 bases, there was a span of 12 bases. There are 15 residues in the CDR3. CDR3 sequence reads: CASSLVTGATDTQYF. The CDR3 DNA reads as TGTGCCAGCAGCTTAGTTACGGGAGCGACAGATACGCAGTATTTT.

The CDR3: CASSFTGTDTDTQYF. In nucleotides, the CDR3 is TGTGCCAGCAGCTTCACCGGGACAGATACAGATACGCAGTATTTT. The chain links TRBV7-2 to TRBJ2-3; 7 bases align to TRBD1. From germline, CDR1 is SGHTA and CDR2 FQGNSA. The CDR3 runs to 15 residues. The trim removed 3 bases at V and 3 bases at J, leaving 6 bases unmatched.

The chain links TRBV2 to TRBJ2-3, with 9 nucleotides matching TRBD2. Trimming took 6 bases from V and 1 from J; bases not matched to a gene: 2. CDR3 length equals 14 residues. Germline V gives CDR1 SNHLY, CDR2 FYNNEI. For the CDR3, the DNA is TGTGCCAGCAGGGAGCGGGAGGGCACAGATACGCAGTATTTT. This codes for CASREREGTDTQYF.

The rearrangement uses TRBV19 and TRBJ1-1, with 11 nucleotides matching TRBD1. Germline CDR1 reads LNHDA; CDR2 reads SQIVND (reference sequence). The CDR3 contains 14 residues. Trimming cost V 4 bases and J 11 bases; bases outside gene matches: 9. The CDR3 DNA sequence: TGTGCCAGTAGTAAGGACAGGGGGCTGCGAAGTGCTTTCTTT. This codes for CASSKDRGLRSAFF.

This chain connects TRBV5-4 to TRBJ1-2; a weak D match, TRBD1 (5 bases). This CDR3 region has 17 residues. The V end lost 0 bases, the J end lost 5 bases, and 20 bases lay between the germline ends. Germline-derived CDR1 and CDR2 are SGHNT and YYREEE (reference sequence). This CDR3 reads CASSLAKGLGVGYGYTF. The CDR3 bases are TGTGCCAGCAGCTTGGCCAAGGGGTTAGGGGTTGGGTATGGCTACACCTTC.

V usage is TRBV19 and J usage is TRBJ2-7; 7 bases align to TRBD2. Germline V gives CDR1 LNHDA, CDR2 SQIVND (reference sequence). Unmatched junction bases numbered 10, after V lost 4 bases and J lost 7 bases. This CDR3 has 14 residues. The CDR3 DNA follows: TGTGCCAGTAGTACCGGGACTAAGCGTGAAGAGCAGTACTTC. It is translated as CASSTGTKREEQYF. Together with reference TRBV19 and TRBJ2-7, the CDR3 gives the full variable domain: DGGITQSPKYLFRKEGQNVTLSCEQNLNHDAMYWYRQDPGQGLRLIYYSQIVNDFQKGDIAEGYSVSREKKESFPLTVTSAQKNPTAFYLCASSTGTKREEQYFGPGTRLTVT.

This clone was counted only a few times. The J gene is TRBJ2-2, the V gene TRBV27, with 9 nucleotides matching TRBD1. The length of the CDR3 is 18 residues. V trimming: 2 bases; J trimming: 3 bases; junction bases outside the gene matches: 10. Germline CDR1 reads MNHEY; CDR2 reads SMNVEV (reference sequence). The CDR3: CASSLGTGFVAYTGELFF. CDR3 nucleotides: TGTGCCAGCAGTTTAGGGACAGGGTTCGTAGCCTACACCGGGGAGCTGTTTTTT.

This clone was observed a few times. The chain is built from TRBV6-5 and TRBJ1-5; 7 positions match TRBD1. This CDR3 is built from 14 residues. The germline V gene has CDR1 MNHEY and CDR2 SVGAGI. Trimming removed 7 bases from V and 2 bases from J; junction bases left unmatched: 5. In DNA, the CDR3 is TGTGCCAGCAAACCCACAGGGGGCAATCAGCCCCAGCATTTT. The encoded protein is CASKPTGGNQPQHF.

This chain links TRBV27 with TRBJ1-2; 10 bases are shared with TRBD1. The J segment lost 8 bases and the V segment lost 5 bases, leaving 5 bases of the junction unmatched. This CDR3 is 13 amino acids long. Germline CDR1 is MNHEY and CDR2 is SMNVEV (reference sequence). As DNA, the CDR3 is TGTGCCAGCAGTAGAGGGACAGGGGACGGCTACACCTTC. It specifies CASSRGTGDGYTF.

This clone was found a few times. The chain recombines TRBV5-1 with TRBJ2-3, with no clear D. This CDR3 contains 17 residues. V was shortened by 3 bases and J by 0 bases, with 17 bases between the two germline ends. Germline-derived CDR1 and CDR2 are SGHRS and YFSETQ. CDR3 region: CASSSLQLVRSTDTQYF. DNA of the CDR3: TGCGCCAGCAGCTCCCTTCAGCTAGTCCGTAGCACAGATACGCAGTATTTT.

V and J are TRBV28 and TRBJ2-7; TRBD2 matches at 13 bases. V was pared by 5 bases and J by 1 base, with 5 bases of the junction left unmatched. Germline V gives CDR1 MDHEN, CDR2 SYDVKM. The CDR3 loop spans 16 amino acids. CDR3 in amino acids: CASSRLAGGKSYEQYF. The CDR3 nucleotides read TGTGCCAGCAGTAGACTAGCGGGAGGAAAGTCCTACGAGCAGTACTTC.

The chain uses TRBV7-6 and TRBJ2-2; no clear D. Germline V gives CDR1 SGHVS, CDR2 FNYEAQ. CDR3 length equals 12 residues. V gave up 2 bases and J gave up 7 bases, with 5 bases separating them. Here the CDR3 reads CASSLIIGELFF. The DNA of the CDR3 is TGTGCCAGCAGCTTAATTATCGGGGAGCTGTTTTTT.

This clone was recorded once. The junction shows a germline mismatch at one end, possibly a read error. The rearrangement joins TRBV4-1 to TRBJ1-1; TRBD1 matches at 8 bases. The CDR3 is 15 residues long. CDR1 and CDR2 from the germline V gene are MGHRA and YSYEKL. CDR3 DNA: TGTGCCAGCAGCCAAGATCAGGGGGCACTGGGAGAAGCTTTCTTT. Encoded protein: CASSQDQGALGEAFF.

This chain connects TRBV14 to TRBJ1-5, with D unclear. Germline V CDR1 and CDR2: SGHDN, FVKESK. The CDR3 sequence is 14 residues long. The germline V and J ends were trimmed by 4 bases and 3 bases, with 10 bases remaining between them. The DNA for the CDR3 is TGTGCCAGCAGCCGATCCGACAACAATCAGCCCCAGCATTTT. Its translation is CASSRSDNNQPQHF.

The chain recombines TRBV11-2 with TRBJ2-7; 7 nucleotides line up with TRBD2. Per the germline V gene, CDR1 is SGHAT and CDR2 is FQNNGV. This CDR3 comprises 18 residues. Losses at the gene ends were 1 base for V and 1 base for J; bases not matched to a gene: 13. The chain's CDR3 is CASSLGSYYGRPSYEQYF. As DNA, the CDR3 is TGTGCCAGCAGCTTAGGGAGCTATTACGGGAGGCCTTCCTACGAGCAGTACTTC.

The chain joins TRBV6-4 to TRBJ1-6, with D unclear. Looked up from germline, CDR1 is MRHNA and CDR2 is SNTAGT. V dropped 6 bases and J dropped 13 bases, with 16 bases sitting between them. CDR3 length equals 13 residues. The CDR3 is CASSDDGVSPLHF. For the CDR3, the DNA is TGTGCCAGCAGCGACGACGGGGTTTCCCCCCTCCACTTT.

As concerns this clone: Sequence at one end of the junction differs from germline and may be a read error. The genes are TRBV7-9 and TRBJ2-1, with 11 bases fitting TRBD2. This CDR3 is 14 amino acids long. The germline CDR1 and CDR2 sequences are SEHNR and FQNEAQ (reference sequence). As DNA, the CDR3 is TGTTCCAGCAGCCAAGCTAGCGGGAGGAATGAGCAGTTCTTC. Its protein is CSSSQASGRNEQFF.